This T cell receptor (beta chain) is drawn from a study of cytomegalovirus exposure and HLA in healthy donors. For the study at large: In a later analysis, it was reported that the approximately 110 validation repertoires had been produced on the same platform as the roughly 700 repertoires belonging to the first cohort.

The protocol was immunoSEQ multiplex PCR, while the TCRdb copy is restricted to in-frame clones and leaves out a portion. The sample lists 80,000 to 95,000 clones; approximately 94% were seen once. V lost 2 bases to trimming and J lost 6 bases; unmatched junction nucleotides: 5. CDR3 size: 15 residues. Germline V gene data show CDR1 as MDHEN and CDR2 as SYDVKM. This clonotype originated in a woman in her twenties or thirties in good health and CMV-seropositive. The chain links TRBV28 to TRBJ2-1, with 9 bases fitting TRBD1. The source material was PBMCs. The CDR3 loop is CASSLGGQGSNEQFF. DNA of the CDR3: TGTGCCAGCAGTTTAGGAGGACAGGGGAGCAATGAGCAGTTCTTC.